The 11 T cell receptor beta chains below come from one sample, sequenced in a study of CD8 T cells in ankylosing spondylitis. Using its own MiXCR run on the 5' RACE reads, TCRdb lists one record per CDR3 protein. The profile shows fewer than 550,000 distinct CDR3 sequences, roughly 5% of them singletons. These receptors have no known antigen. Study-wide results and limits: Blood from ankylosing spondylitis patients appeared to carry a characteristic roughly 8-variant TCR beta motif.

The specimen was blood, either unsorted or a sorted T cell fraction (not recorded which). Receptor source: a male donor with ankylosing spondylitis.

This clonotype was observed many times. The genes are TRBV7-2 and TRBJ2-1; no clear D gene. The CDR3 covers 15 residues. V lost 4 bases and J lost 0, with 10 bases in between. Germline loops: CDR1 SGHTA, CDR2 FQGNSA. The CDR3 DNA reads as TGTGCCAGCAGCTCTCGTCTTGGCTCCTACAATGAGCAGTTCTTC. Residues: CASSSRLGSYNEQFF.

This clonotype appeared many times. The rearrangement links TRBV9 to TRBJ1-2, with D perhaps matching TRBD1 (6 bases). Germline CDR1 and CDR2: SGDLS and YYNGEE. The germline V and J ends were trimmed by 2 bases and 3 bases, with 20 bases remaining between them. The CDR3 runs 17 residues. CDR3 in DNA: TGTGCCAGCAGCGTCCCTCTACACGGGGGCGATGACTATGGCTACACCTTC. Its protein is CASSVPLHGGDDYGYTF. Full variable domain (remainder filled in from reference TRBV9 and TRBJ1-2): DSGVTQTPKHLITATGQRVTLRCSPRSGDLSVYWYQQSLDQGLQFLIQYYNGEERAKGNILERFSAQQFPDLHSELNLSSLELGDSALYFCASSVPLHGGDDYGYTFGSGTRLTVV.

In its sample, this clonotype was seen many times. The chain links TRBV28 to TRBJ2-7; the match to TRBD1 covers 9 bases. The CDR3 contains 16 residues. V was clipped by 6 bases and J by 3 bases; unmatched bases: 12. Per the germline V gene, CDR1 is MDHEN and CDR2 is SYDVKM. The CDR3 spells CASRTPHPGQGYEQYF. The CDR3 DNA follows: TGTGCCAGCAGGACACCCCACCCGGGACAGGGCTACGAGCAGTACTTC.

This clonotype was counted at least ten times. The chain links TRBV29-1 to TRBJ2-5; no firm D call. V lost 8 bases and J lost 4, with 11 bases in between. Germline CDR1 and CDR2: SQVTM and ANQGSEA. This CDR3 contains 11 residues. CDR3 residues: CSRLDGETQYF. The CDR3 nucleotides read TGCAGCCGGTTAGATGGAGAGACCCAGTACTTC.

Ten or more counts support this clonotype. The chain joins TRBV6-2 or TRBV6-3 to TRBJ2-1; D not resolved. The germline V gene encodes CDR1 MNHEY and CDR2 SVGEGT. This CDR3 has 15 residues. Trimming cost V 7 bases and J 1 base, with 14 bases left between them. CDR3 in DNA: TGTGCCAGCACCCCCTGGGGTGCGTCCTACAATGAGCAGTTCTTC. This encodes CASTPWGASYNEQFF.

Many counts were recorded for this clonotype. The chain has TRBV7-2 and TRBJ1-1; no reliable D call. Germline values: CDR1 SGHTA, CDR2 FQGNSA. The length of the CDR3 is 15 residues. V was pared by 0 bases and J by 7 bases, with 15 bases between. The CDR3: CASSLAVGEAFEAFF. The CDR3 DNA reads TGTGCCAGCAGCTTAGCGGTGGGAGAGGCCTTTGAAGCTTTCTTT.

This clonotype was observed at least ten times. The V gene is TRBV6-6, the J gene TRBJ2-7; D remains unclear. CDR3 length equals 13 residues. Germline lookup yields CDR1 MNHNY and CDR2 SVGAGI (reference sequence). The V gene lost 2 bases and the J gene lost 5 bases, with 10 bases spanning the gap. Written as DNA, the CDR3 is TGTGCCAGCAGTTACCCAGGTCTCGACGAGCAGTACTTC. Protein sequence: CASSYPGLDEQYF.

This clonotype was seen repeatedly, ten times or more. The genes are TRBV7-2 and TRBJ1-2, with 8 bases identical to TRBD1. V shed 3 bases, J shed 8 bases, and the junction held 8 bases outside the gene matches. Germline CDR1 is SGHTA and CDR2 is FQGNSA. The length of the CDR3 is 14 residues. In nucleotides, the CDR3 is TGTGCCAGCAGCTTTTCCGGGACAGGAGCGGGCTACACCTTC. Translation gives CASSFSGTGAGYTF.

This clonotype was counted at least ten times. V and J are TRBV7-2 and TRBJ1-1; D is perhaps TRBD1 (5 bases). Trimming left V 5 bases short and J 4 bases short, with 14 bases between. There are 14 residues in the CDR3. From germline, CDR1 is SGHTA and CDR2 FQGNSA. The CDR3 nucleotides are TGTGCCAGCAGCGCAAGGTTGGGGGGCACTGAAGCTTTCTTT. Its protein is CASSARLGGTEAFF.

This clonotype came up a few times. The chain has TRBV6-1 and TRBJ2-7; the D is unclear. V gave up 7 bases and J gave up 5 bases, with 21 bases separating them. Germline loops: CDR1 MNHNS, CDR2 SASEGT. CDR3 length: 15 amino acids. In DNA, the CDR3 is TGTGCCAGCACCAAGGTGGCCTCCTCAACTGACGAGCAGTACTTC. It yields the protein CASTKVASSTDEQYF.

This clonotype has a count of ten or more. The genes are TRBV27 and TRBJ1-1, with D possibly matching TRBD1 (5 bases). Germline V gene sequence: CDR1 MNHEY, CDR2 SMNVEV (reference sequence). The germline V and J ends were trimmed by 5 bases and 1 base, with 11 bases remaining between them. The length of the CDR3 is 14 residues. Written as DNA, the CDR3 is TGTGCCAGCAGTGTGGGACCTAGGAACACTGAAGCTTTCTTT. Its translation: CASSVGPRNTEAFF.